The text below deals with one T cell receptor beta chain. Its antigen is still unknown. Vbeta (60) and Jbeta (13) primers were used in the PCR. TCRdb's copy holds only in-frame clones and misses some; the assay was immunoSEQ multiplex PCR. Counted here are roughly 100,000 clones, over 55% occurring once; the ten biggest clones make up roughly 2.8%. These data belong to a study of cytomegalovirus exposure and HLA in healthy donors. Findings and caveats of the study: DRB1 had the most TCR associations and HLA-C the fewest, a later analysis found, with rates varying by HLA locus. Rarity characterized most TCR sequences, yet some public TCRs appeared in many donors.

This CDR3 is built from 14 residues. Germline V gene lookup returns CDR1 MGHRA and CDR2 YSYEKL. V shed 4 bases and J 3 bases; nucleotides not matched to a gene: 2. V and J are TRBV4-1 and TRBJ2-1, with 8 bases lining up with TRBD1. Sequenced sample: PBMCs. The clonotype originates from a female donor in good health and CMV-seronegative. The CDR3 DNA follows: TGCGCCAGCAGCCCAGGGGGCGGCTACAATGAGCAGTTCTTC. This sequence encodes CASSPGGGYNEQFF.